The entry below describes one TCR beta chain. Its antigen has not been determined. Per-base qualities were not stored, and no clone one base away is much larger. The germline V and J ends show losses of 5 bases and 5 bases respectively, and no gene match explains 7 bases of the junction. The CDR3 holds 15 amino acids from the cysteine to the phenylalanine. Only CDR3 DNA is held: 45 bases, read in frame from base 1. CDR1 PRHDT and CDR2 FYEKMQ were looked up in the germline V gene (reference sequence). These data are taken from a study of blood T cell repertoires in COVID-19 (dated by TCRdb to the early 2020s). General notes on the study: Collaborator samples came from the United States, Italy and Spain and covered acute and convalescent phases of COVID-19. The material from the prospective study consisted of cDNA or gDNA derived from T cells, B-cell-depleted T cells, or PBMCs. Deeply sampled blood TCRbeta repertoires from subjects exposed to, actively infected with, or recovered from COVID-19 were included in the dataset. Where available, HLA class I and class II types were obtained from metadata supplied by the sample provider rather than from assay-based typing. A de-identified subject ID, COVID-19 status, age in years and sex were almost always included in the sample metadata. Samples were obtained from the ongoing ImmuneRACE study (first 160 participants) and from 1,200 or so subjects provided by 6 global collaborators. The repertoires were made available in a free public database intended to serve as a resource for research on the immune response to SARS-CoV-2.

Broad study findings and their caveats: The amount of clinical and demographic metadata varied by source and participant and was provided uncurated.

Participants in the prospective study were aged about 18 to 95 years, lived in approximately 26 United States geographic areas, and enrolled through a virtual design. In the prospective study, participants were assigned to cohorts based on the clinical history participants reported in a screening survey and a study questionnaire. ImmuneRACE Cohort 3 recovered participants were defined by two consecutive negative NP/OP PCR tests, healthcare professional clearance, or symptom resolution. In the prospective study, whole blood, serum and a nasopharyngeal or oropharyngeal swab were collected from each participant by mobile phlebotomists. Prospective study participants could optionally give additional blood draws and questionnaires over a roughly 2-month period. Before DNA extraction, blood samples from the prospective study were shipped at room temperature or frozen. TCRbeta CDR3 regions were amplified from genomic DNA by means of the immunoSEQ Assay, a bias-controlled multiplex PCR. Under the source paper's analysis protocol: The number of nucleated cells in each sample was estimated by amplification of reference gene primers within the assay. To quantify the absolute abundance of each unique TCRbeta CDR3 rearrangement, sequence reads were collapsed and filtered. For each sample, productive Simpson clonality was calculated by taking the square root of Simpson's diversity index across productive rearrangements. TCRdb carries this immuneACCESS record with in-frame sequences only. Its versions omit some clonotypes, under half of them owing to an unresolved V gene in the studies checked, with the rest unexplained. Clone size and V and J calls were adopted from that table, with D and trimming inferred from the DNA. For this sample the table gives roughly 380,000 clones, of which roughly 87% were detected only once. The biggest ten clones account for just under 3% of the sample.

The chain joins TRBV13 to TRBJ2-1, with TRBD1 identical over 9 junction bases. This TCR derives from a woman aged 25 to 39 who had recovered from COVID-19. Sequenced input: PBMCs or T cells enriched from blood (not recorded which). The nucleotide sequence is given as TGTGCCAGCAGCCCTGGACAGGGGCGCCACAATGAGCAGTTCTTC. Translation gives CASSPGQGRHNEQFF.